This TCR beta chain was sequenced in a study of blood T cell repertoires in COVID-19. In the original analysis: Scientists estimated how many nucleated cells there were by amplifying reference gene primers. Assay: immunoSEQ multiplex PCR; the TCRdb copy retains only in-frame clones and omits some. The V and J calls and clone size were taken over from that table, and D and trimming were inferred from the DNA. The data show 250,000 to 350,000 clones, roughly 88% seen once. The CDR3 has 15 residues. Germline trimming cut 2 bases from V and 6 bases from J; bases unmatched to any gene: 4. The germline V gene encodes CDR1 SGHTA and CDR2 FQGNSA.

Sequenced material: peripheral blood. This chain joins TRBV7-2 and TRBJ2-2, with TRBD1 matching 9 bases. The clonotype comes from a woman aged 25 to 39 with active or convalescent COVID-19. The CDR3 protein is CASSLTTGGSGELFF. The CDR3 DNA follows: TGTGCCAGCAGCTTAACGACAGGGGGGTCCGGGGAGCTGTTTTTT.